Listed below are T cell receptor beta chains from one sample, sequenced in a study of T cell clones after liver transplantation. Produced via immunoSEQ multiplex PCR; TCRdb's table is partial and in-frame only. The table lists 65,000 to 80,000 clones, 75% to 90% of them singletons. Sample: CD4+ T cells from blood, taken at the 22-month timepoint. The receptors originated from a human patient who received a liver transplant. Some of the T cells may derive from the graft donor. CDR3s include the opening cysteine and the closing phenylalanine or tryptophan. A D gene is named only where the DNA matches it firmly. For some rows the clone size is stated as once, few or many, or as a class when expanded; others skip it.

D: TRBD1; V: TRBV7-2; J: TRBJ1-2; size: few; CDR3: CASNSQGIYGYTF; DNA: TGTGCCAGCAACTCACAGGGGATCTATGGCTACACCTTC
D: TRBD2; V: TRBV12-5; J: TRBJ2-5; size: once; CDR3: CARFGAGGRKETQYF; DNA: TGTGCTAGATTTGGGGCGGGGGGGCGGAAGGAGACCCAGTACTTC
D: .; V: TRBV7-2; J: TRBJ1-5; size: .; CDR3: CASSLLSAGTSGGPQHF; DNA: TGTGCCAGCAGCTTATTGTCGGCCGGGACCTCCGGAGGTCCCCAGCATTTT
D: .; V: TRBV5-1; J: TRBJ2-6; size: .; CDR3: CASAQGHGANVLTF; DNA: TGCGCCAGCGCCCAGGGACATGGGGCCAACGTCCTGACTTTC
D: .; V: TRBV5-4; J: TRBJ2-7; size: once; CDR3: CASSLGTEIYEQYF; DNA: TGTGCCAGCAGCTTGGGTACAGAAATCTACGAGCAGTACTTC
D: TRBD1; V: TRBV6-5; J: TRBJ2-3; size: .; CDR3: CASSSPTGQGSDTQYF; DNA: TGTGCCAGCAGTTCCCCGACAGGACAGGGATCAGATACGCAGTATTTT
D: .; V: TRBV2; J: TRBJ2-6; size: .; CDR3: CASTLARSGANVLTF; DNA: TGTGCCAGCACACTAGCTCGATCTGGGGCCAACGTCCTGACTTTC
D: .; V: TRBV7-2; J: TRBJ1-5; size: once; CDR3: CASSLSGIGGSNQPQHF; DNA: TGTGCCAGCAGCTTATCCGGGATTGGAGGGTCCAATCAGCCCCAGCATTTT
D: .; V: TRBV4-2; J: TRBJ1-4; size: .; CDR3: CASSQDRAGKEKLFF; DNA: TGTGCCAGCAGCCAAGACAGGGCTGGGAAAGAAAAACTGTTTTTT
D: .; V: TRBV6-5; J: TRBJ1-4; size: .; CDR3: CASSYVIAPGSELFF; DNA: TGTGCCAGCAGTTACGTTATCGCCCCAGGTTCGGAACTGTTTTTT
D: .; V: TRBV5-6; J: TRBJ1-1; size: .; CDR3: CASSVWGTEAFF; DNA: TGTGCCAGCAGCGTGTGGGGTACTGAAGCTTTCTTT
D: .; V: TRBV19; J: TRBJ1-2; size: .; CDR3: CASSMTRGLGGYTF; DNA: TGTGCCAGTAGTATGACGAGGGGCTTAGGTGGCTACACCTTC
D: .; V: TRBV28; J: TRBJ2-3; size: .; CDR3: CASSLDVRSTDTQYF; DNA: TGTGCCAGCAGTTTGGACGTGCGGAGTACAGATACGCAGTATTTT
D: TRBD2; V: TRBV2; J: TRBJ2-1; size: .; CDR3: CASSESGGQYNEQFF; DNA: TGTGCCAGCAGTGAAAGCGGGGGCCAATACAATGAGCAGTTCTTC
D: TRBD2; V: TRBV28; J: TRBJ2-7; size: medium-sized; CDR3: CASIASGHSYEQYF; DNA: TGTGCCAGCATAGCTAGCGGGCACTCCTACGAGCAGTACTTC
D: TRBD2; V: TRBV19; J: TRBJ2-7; size: .; CDR3: CASGTSAYEQYF; DNA: TGTGCCAGCGGGACTAGCGCCTACGAGCAGTACTTC
D: TRBD2; V: TRBV29-1; J: TRBJ2-1; size: .; CDR3: CSVHSPGTSGPGEQFF; DNA: TGCAGCGTTCACTCGCCCGGGACTAGCGGTCCCGGTGAGCAGTTCTTC
D: TRBD1; V: TRBV11-1; J: TRBJ1-4; size: .; CDR3: CASSPDRDEKLFF; DNA: TGTGCCAGCAGCCCCGACAGGGACGAAAAACTGTTTTTT
D: .; V: TRBV5-1; J: TRBJ2-2; size: .; CDR3: CASSPDTRAWGELFF; DNA: TGCGCCAGCAGCCCGGACACTAGGGCGTGGGGGGAGCTGTTTTTT
D: TRBD1; V: TRBV5-6; J: TRBJ2-1; size: .; CDR3: CASSPGQGLNEQFF; DNA: TGTGCCAGCAGTCCGGGACAGGGGTTGAATGAGCAGTTCTTC
D: .; V: TRBV27; J: TRBJ2-7; size: .; CDR3: CASSPLQGISYEQYF; DNA: TGTGCCAGCAGTCCCCTCCAGGGGATCTCGTACGAGCAGTACTTC
D: .; V: TRBV19; J: TRBJ1-5; size: once; CDR3: CASSITESGMRQPQHF; DNA: TGTGCCAGTAGTATCACTGAGTCGGGAATGCGTCAGCCCCAGCATTTT
D: TRBD1; V: TRBV11-2; J: TRBJ1-6; size: .; CDR3: CASSRAGSGTGDSPLHF; DNA: TGTGCCAGCAGCCGTGCCGGATCCGGGACAGGGGATTCACCCCTCCACTTT
D: .; V: TRBV20-1; J: TRBJ2-5; size: .; CDR3: CSVDYQETQYF; DNA: TGCAGTGTCGACTATCAAGAGACCCAGTACTTC
D: .; V: TRBV19; J: TRBJ1-1; size: .; CDR3: CASSIQADTEAFF; DNA: TGTGCCAGTAGTATTCAGGCGGACACTGAAGCTTTCTTT
D: TRBD2; V: TRBV27; J: TRBJ2-7; size: few; CDR3: CASISMTSGRYEQYF; DNA: TGTGCCAGCATTTCGATGACTAGCGGGAGATACGAGCAGTACTTC
D: .; V: TRBV10-3; J: TRBJ2-3; size: .; CDR3: CAISDSRDTDTQYF; DNA: TGTGCCATCAGTGACTCTAGGGACACAGATACGCAGTATTTT
D: .; V: TRBV7-3; J: TRBJ1-1; size: once; CDR3: CASSLSLSTEAFF; DNA: TGTGCCAGCAGCTTAAGTTTGAGCACTGAAGCTTTCTTT
D: TRBD2; V: TRBV4-2; J: TRBJ2-7; size: .; CDR3: CASSQEATSGASYEQYF; DNA: TGTGCCAGCAGCCAGGAGGCCACTAGCGGGGCCTCCTACGAGCAGTACTTC
D: TRBD1; V: TRBV5-5; J: TRBJ2-2; size: .; CDR3: CASEDRGFTGELFF; DNA: TGTGCCAGCGAGGACAGGGGCTTCACCGGGGAGCTGTTTTTT
D: .; V: TRBV6-5; J: TRBJ1-5; size: few; CDR3: CASSDRTAGQPQHF; DNA: TGTGCCAGCAGTGACCGGACAGCCGGTCAGCCCCAGCATTTT
D: .; V: TRBV9; J: TRBJ2-3; size: .; CDR3: CASSVGLLGGTDTQYF; DNA: TGTGCCAGCAGCGTGGGACTTCTAGGAGGCACAGATACGCAGTATTTT
D: .; V: TRBV6-1; J: TRBJ2-7; size: .; CDR3: CASRPDIYEQYF; DNA: TGTGCCAGCAGACCCGACATCTACGAGCAGTACTTC
D: .; V: TRBV6-5; J: TRBJ2-2; size: .; CDR3: CASSDRDQSTGELFF; DNA: TGTGCCAGCAGCGATAGAGACCAATCCACCGGGGAGCTGTTTTTT
D: .; V: TRBV19; J: TRBJ2-3; size: .; CDR3: CASTHGDFGTDTQYF; DNA: TGTGCCAGTACCCATGGGGACTTCGGGACAGATACGCAGTATTTT
D: .; V: TRBV9; J: TRBJ2-2; size: .; CDR3: CASSQSQGRGELFF; DNA: TGTGCCAGCAGCCAATCCCAGGGTAGAGGGGAGCTGTTTTTT
D: .; V: TRBV10-1; J: TRBJ2-5; size: .; CDR3: CAIREGNRGVVKTQYF; DNA: TGCGCCATTAGGGAGGGTAACAGGGGGGTGGTAAAGACCCAGTACTTC
D: .; V: TRBV4-2; J: TRBJ2-5; size: .; CDR3: CASSQDLGGQETQYF; DNA: TGTGCCAGCAGCCAAGATCTGGGCGGACAAGAGACCCAGTACTTC
D: .; V: TRBV18; J: TRBJ2-1; size: once; CDR3: CASSPSGIYNEQFF; DNA: TGTGCCAGCTCACCGAGTGGGATATACAATGAGCAGTTCTTC
D: .; V: TRBV7-2; J: TRBJ1-1; size: many; CDR3: CASSSWGPNTEAFF; DNA: TGTGCCAGCAGCTCCTGGGGTCCGAACACTGAAGCTTTCTTT
D: .; V: TRBV4-1; J: TRBJ2-7; size: once; CDR3: CASSPTGGSGRASGFSYEQYF; DNA: TGCGCCAGCAGCCCTACAGGGGGTTCGGGGAGGGCTAGCGGGTTCTCCTACGAGCAGTACTTC
D: TRBD2; V: TRBV7-2; J: TRBJ2-1; size: .; CDR3: CASSTLLAGGKFF; DNA: TGTGCCAGCAGCACCCTCCTAGCGGGAGGGAAGTTCTTC
D: .; V: TRBV25-1; J: TRBJ2-1; size: once; CDR3: CASSIGTSSYNEQFF; DNA: TGTGCCAGCTCAATCGGGACCAGCTCCTACAATGAGCAGTTCTTC
D: .; V: TRBV7-3; J: TRBJ2-5; size: once; CDR3: CASSFRPGVGETQYF; DNA: TGTGCCAGCAGCTTTCGTCCGGGAGTGGGGGAGACCCAGTACTTC
D: .; V: TRBV6-5; J: TRBJ2-5; size: .; CDR3: CASSYLETQYF; DNA: TGTGCCAGCAGTTACTTGGAGACCCAGTACTTC
D: TRBD2; V: TRBV7-9; J: TRBJ2-1; size: .; CDR3: CASSETSGDNNEQFF; DNA: TGTGCCAGCAGCGAGACTAGCGGGGATAACAATGAGCAGTTCTTC
D: .; V: TRBV5-1; J: TRBJ1-2; size: .; CDR3: CASSLGDINYGYTF; DNA: TGCGCCAGCAGCTTGGGGGACATCAACTATGGCTACACCTTC
D: TRBD2; V: TRBV5-4; J: TRBJ2-5; size: .; CDR3: CASSPGTSGGASQETQYF; DNA: TGTGCCAGCAGCCCCGGGACTAGCGGGGGGGCAAGCCAAGAGACCCAGTACTTC
D: TRBD1; V: TRBV19; J: TRBJ1-6; size: .; CDR3: CASSPGGRSPLHF; DNA: TGTGCCAGTAGTCCAGGGGGGAGATCACCCCTCCACTTT
D: .; V: TRBV10-3; J: TRBJ1-2; size: .; CDR3: CAISEGGKGNYGYTF; DNA: TGTGCCATCAGTGAGGGAGGGAAAGGAAACTATGGCTACACCTTC
D: .; V: TRBV9; J: TRBJ2-3; size: .; CDR3: CASSVVEDTQYF; DNA: TGTGCCAGCAGCGTAGTGGAGGATACGCAGTATTTT
D: .; V: TRBV7-2; J: TRBJ1-6; size: .; CDR3: CASSPSDDSPLHF; DNA: TGTGCCAGCAGTCCCTCTGATGATTCACCCCTCCACTTT